This T cell receptor beta chain was observed in a study of cytomegalovirus exposure and HLA in healthy donors. Study as a whole: The 110 million or so unique TCR beta sequences, from around 200 million T cells, were found by an earlier analysis.

Nominally healthy donors provided the samples, though records likely missed some immune exposures. Study outcomes and limitations: Researchers catalogued approximately 170 TCR beta chains as cytomegalovirus-associated. Segments of the TCR beta V type were, in most cases, productive about 87% or about 30% of the time in an earlier analysis.

With 60 Vbeta and 13 Jbeta primers, the PCR was carried out. The repertoire was sequenced with immunoSEQ multiplex PCR; TCRdb's copy has only in-frame clones and lacks some. The sample records some 220,000 clones, roughly 84% being singletons. The CDR3 spans 14 residues. Germline V gene lookup returns CDR1 SGDLS and CDR2 YYNGEE. Deletions cut 6 bases from V and 5 bases from J, with 16 bases between. Of note for this clone: Antigen unknown.

This TCR was recovered from a girl aged 2 to 10 in good health and CMV-seronegative. The rearrangement links TRBV9 to TRBJ2-3, with D possibly matching TRBD2 (6 bases). The sequencing input was PBMCs. CDR3 protein: CASTFDPRGDTQYF. CDR3 nucleotides: TGTGCCAGCACGTTTGACCCGCGGGGAGATACGCAGTATTTT.